This T cell receptor (beta chain) was sequenced for a study of beta chain features in type 1 diabetes. Across the whole study: Cell yields, age and gender were similar between patients and healthy donors.

Findings of the study overall: People with Type 1 diabetes carried modestly yet significantly shorter TCRB CDR3s in all four CD4+ subsets. VDJ junctions from type 1 diabetes patients carried fewer insertions and larger deletions.

V lost 0 bases, J lost 5 bases, and 5 bases stayed unmatched. The CDR3 consists of 15 residues. The germline V gene has CDR1 LGHNA and CDR2 YSLEER. Every isolated RNA sample was fully reverse transcribed, so sequencing captured expressed TCRB transcripts. Clones were read by immunoSEQ multiplex PCR, and TCRdb kept only the in-frame ones, dropping some. The sample lists approximately 170,000 clones, roughly 60% occurring once. Of note for this clone: Its matching antigen is unknown.

The source material was naive CD4+ T cells from blood. The chain carries TRBV4-3 and TRBJ2-3; 7 bases match TRBD2. The receptor's source is a man in his thirties or forties with type 1 diabetes. CDR3 loop: CASSQEGEGRDTQYF. CDR3 nucleotide sequence: TGCGCCAGCAGCCAAGAGGGGGAGGGAAGAGATACGCAGTATTTT.